These T cell receptor beta chains were read from a single sample in a study of vaccination effects on CD4 cells after COVID-19. The method was immunoSEQ multiplex PCR; TCRdb's version includes in-frame clones alone and lacks a portion of them. The sample yields about 66,000 clones, approximately 79% seen once. For these TCRs, the target antigens are not known. The sample consisted of CD4+ T cells from PBMCs cultured without peptide, taken after COVID-19 vaccination. The receptors come from a human donor who received a COVID-19 vaccine. The CDR3 runs from the conserved cysteine through the conserved F or W. The D gene is left open where the match is weak. For some rows the clone size is stated as once, few or many, or as a class when expanded; others skip it.

j_call v_call d_call clone_size cdr3_aa cdr3_nt
TRBJ2-3 TRBV5-6 NA NA CASSLPVGDTQYF TGTGCCAGCAGCTTACCTGTTGGAGATACGCAGTATTTT
TRBJ2-2 TRBV9 NA few CASSPGANTGELFF TGTGCCAGCAGTCCAGGCGCGAACACCGGGGAGCTGTTTTTT
TRBJ2-5 TRBV7-8 TRBD2 NA CASSLAGTSIGTQYF TGTGCCAGCAGCTTAGCCGGGACTAGCATAGGGACCCAGTACTTC
TRBJ1-2 TRBV12-5 NA once CASGETGGYTF TGTGCTAGTGGTGAGACTGGTGGCTACACCTTC
TRBJ1-1 TRBV4-1 NA NA CASSRDSLARALNTEAFF TGCGCCAGCAGCCGAGATTCTCTGGCAAGGGCACTGAACACTGAAGCTTTCTTT
TRBJ1-4 TRBV7-2 TRBD1 NA CASSTQQGTNEKLFF TGTGCCAGCAGCACCCAACAGGGGACAAATGAAAAACTGTTTTTT
TRBJ2-2 TRBV30 NA once CAWTSLNRVTTGELFF TGTGCCTGGACCAGCTTAAACAGGGTGACCACCGGGGAGCTGTTTTTT
TRBJ2-3 TRBV12-3/TRBV12-4 NA NA CASSLVSDTQYF TGTGCCAGCAGTTTAGTCTCAGATACGCAGTATTTT
TRBJ2-5 TRBV5-6 TRBD1 NA CASSLEQGSIQETQYF TGTGCCAGCAGCTTGGAACAGGGGAGTATCCAAGAGACCCAGTACTTC
TRBJ1-5 TRBV19 NA NA CASSYGDRLVNQPQHF TGTGCCAGTAGTTATGGCGACAGGCTTGTCAATCAGCCCCAGCATTTT
TRBJ2-3 TRBV14 TRBD1 once CASSRQGVDTQYF TGTGCCAGCAGCCGACAGGGGGTAGATACGCAGTATTTT
TRBJ2-5 TRBV4-1 NA NA CASSQAGLKETQYF TGCGCCAGCAGCCAAGCCGGGCTGAAAGAGACCCAGTACTTC
TRBJ1-5 TRBV3-1/TRBV3-2 TRBD1 NA CASSRDRPQWAQHF TGTGCCAGCAGCCGGGACAGGCCCCAGTGGGCCCAGCATTTT
TRBJ2-3 TRBV5-1 NA once CASSLVRTADTQYF TGCGCCAGCAGCTTGGTTCGGACTGCAGATACGCAGTATTTT
TRBJ1-2 TRBV5-1 NA NA CASSYDPTGRAGGYTF TGCGCCAGCAGCTACGACCCAACGGGGAGGGCGGGTGGCTACACCTTC
TRBJ1-3 TRBV19 NA NA CASSRSSGNTIYF TGTGCCAGTAGTCGAAGCTCTGGAAACACCATATATTTT
TRBJ2-5 TRBV10-3 NA once CAISGGETQYF TGTGCCATCAGTGGGGGAGAGACCCAGTACTTC
TRBJ1-1 TRBV19 NA NA CASSDLGVQNTEAFF TGTGCCAGCTCCGATCTGGGGGTACAGAACACTGAAGCTTTCTTT
TRBJ1-2 TRBV28 NA NA CASSYPVGRESYGYTF TGTGCCAGCAGTTACCCCGTGGGCAGGGAGAGCTATGGCTACACCTTC
TRBJ1-1 TRBV30 TRBD1 NA CAWSGTGNTEAFF TGTGCCTGGTCCGGGACAGGGAACACTGAAGCTTTCTTT
TRBJ2-1 TRBV24-1 TRBD2 once CATSGRGLAGANNEQFF TGTGCCACCAGCGGAAGAGGACTAGCGGGGGCCAACAATGAGCAGTTCTTC
TRBJ2-3 TRBV27 TRBD1 NA CASSLHAIPRTGGGRTDTQYF TGTGCCAGCAGTTTACACGCGATCCCGCGGACAGGGGGCGGTCGCACAGATACGCAGTATTTT
TRBJ1-2 TRBV7-2 NA NA CASSFQGEGIGGYTF TGTGCCAGCAGCTTCCAGGGTGAGGGTATCGGTGGCTACACCTTC
TRBJ2-5 TRBV11-2 NA NA CASSSQSALQETQYF TGTGCCAGCAGCTCACAGAGTGCCCTCCAAGAGACCCAGTACTTC
TRBJ2-3 TRBV5-1 NA NA CASSLGDPLRDTQYF TGCGCCAGCAGCTTGGGGGACCCCTTGAGGGATACGCAGTATTTT
TRBJ2-1 TRBV5-4 NA NA CASSWDANEQFF TGTGCCAGCAGCTGGGACGCTAATGAGCAGTTCTTC
TRBJ2-5 TRBV23-1 NA NA CASSQEEDHRCGETQYF TGCGCCAGCAGTCAGGAGGAGGACCACAGATGCGGGGAGACCCAGTACTTC
TRBJ2-5 TRBV5-3 NA NA CARSFQRAYQETQYF TGTGCCAGAAGTTTTCAGCGGGCGTACCAAGAGACCCAGTACTTC
TRBJ1-3 TRBV24-1 NA NA CATSDLPSGNTIYF TGTGCCACCAGTGATTTGCCCTCTGGAAACACCATATATTTT
TRBJ2-3 TRBV7-3 NA NA CASSPKRTATDTQYF TGTGCCAGCAGCCCGAAAAGGACCGCAACAGATACGCAGTATTTT
TRBJ1-5 TRBV6-5 NA once CASKLDHNQPQHF TGTGCCAGCAAACTGGACCACAATCAGCCCCAGCATTTT
TRBJ1-2 TRBV6-6 NA NA CASSPGSKLGYTF TGTGCCAGCAGCCCCGGGAGCAAGCTCGGCTACACCTTC
TRBJ1-1 TRBV19 NA NA CASNKVPGRTEAFF TGTGCCAGTAATAAGGTCCCGGGGCGGACTGAAGCTTTCTTT
TRBJ2-3 TRBV28 NA NA CASSPYGPSTDTQYF TGTGCCAGCAGTCCGTATGGTCCTAGCACAGATACGCAGTATTTT
TRBJ2-3 TRBV5-1 NA NA CASSLGFVRDHYTTDTQYF TGCGCCAGCAGTTTGGGGTTTGTCAGGGACCACTATACCACAGATACGCAGTATTTT
TRBJ2-1 TRBV2 NA NA CASSEKGGSNYEQFF TGTGCCAGCAGTGAGAAAGGGGGATCTAACTATGAGCAGTTCTTC
TRBJ2-3 TRBV7-9 NA NA CASSLALHQAQYF TGTGCCAGCAGCTTAGCGCTCCACCAGGCTCAGTATTTT
TRBJ1-2 TRBV7-9 NA NA CASSSDTPGIYGYTF TGTGCCAGCAGCTCGGACACCCCAGGGATCTATGGCTACACCTTC
TRBJ1-5 TRBV28 NA NA CASTGSNQPQHF TGTGCCAGCACCGGTAGCAATCAGCCCCAGCATTTT
TRBJ1-6 TRBV19 NA NA CASRYIRGSSYNSPLHF TGTGCCAGTAGATATATCAGAGGGAGCTCCTATAATTCACCCCTCCACTTT
TRBJ1-4 TRBV5-1 NA NA CASSLGGFSYEKLFF TGCGCCAGCAGCTTGGGGGGTTTCAGTTATGAAAAACTGTTTTTT
TRBJ1-2 TRBV29-1 NA NA CSVESGPNYGYTF TGCAGCGTTGAAAGTGGACCAAACTATGGCTACACCTTC
TRBJ1-1 TRBV24-1 NA NA CATSERGSGTEAFF TGTGCCACCAGTGAACGGGGCTCCGGCACTGAAGCTTTCTTT
TRBJ1-5 TRBV6-1 TRBD1 NA CASSDRQGGNQPQHF TGTGCCAGCAGTGATAGACAGGGGGGCAATCAGCCCCAGCATTTT
TRBJ2-3 TRBV19 TRBD2 NA CASSIRGGGYPTDTQYF TGTGCCAGTAGTATTCGCGGCGGGGGATATCCCACAGATACGCAGTATTTT
TRBJ2-5 TRBV5-1 NA NA CASSFEGETQYF TGCGCCAGCAGCTTTGAGGGAGAGACCCAGTACTTC
TRBJ2-5 TRBV24-1 TRBD1 NA CATGGTGGSKETQYF TGTGCCACCGGAGGGACAGGGGGCTCCAAAGAGACCCAGTACTTC
TRBJ1-2 TRBV2 NA once CASSARVGDYGYTF TGTGCCAGCAGTGCTAGGGTGGGAGATTATGGCTACACCTTC
TRBJ1-6 TRBV6-6 NA NA CASSHRKEPTHNSPLHF TGTGCCAGCAGTCACAGGAAGGAGCCAACACATAATTCACCCCTCCACTTT
TRBJ1-3 TRBV20-1 NA NA CSASNFEGGAIYF TGCAGTGCTAGTAATTTTGAGGGGGGCGCCATATATTTT